The subject of this entry is one T cell receptor (beta chain). The target antigen is unknown. At one end, the junction sequence differs from germline, possibly due to a read error. Measured with immunoSEQ multiplex PCR; TCRdb has only the in-frame clones, and not every one. The top ten clones hold 2.9% of a sample with about 41,000 clones, over 60% of them seen once. Ahead of sequencing, the ViraFEST assay grew antigen-specific CD4+ T cells using viral peptide pools. Isolation of CD4+ T cells took place after about ten days of culture. Absence of prior SARS-CoV-2 infection characterized the vaccine recipients, who showed negative nucleocapsid antibodies. This entry belongs to a study of vaccination effects on CD4 cells after COVID-19. CDR1 and CDR2 (germline): MNHNS, SASEGT. This CDR3 is built from 14 residues.

The clonotype originates from a human donor who received a COVID-19 vaccine. The specimen comprised CD4+ T cells from PBMCs cultured with HCoV-NL63 spike peptides, sampled before COVID-19 vaccination. The V call is TRBV6-1, the J call TRBJ1-5; D possibly corresponds to TRBD1 (5 bases). CDR3 DNA: TGTGCCAGCACTGAAGCGGGGCCTAATCAGCCCCAGCATTTT. Translation: CASTEAGPNQPQHF.